The entry that follows covers one T cell receptor beta chain sequence. The antigen remains unidentified. The germline CDR1 and CDR2 sequences are KGHSH and LQKENI. The V and J ends lost 4 bases and 3 bases respectively, with 7 bases between them. The CDR3 has 13 amino acids. Time point reported: patch test 3, about 24 weeks after DPC sensitization. Treatment meaning: therapeutic diphenylcyclopropenone sensitization with weekly scalp DPC. Individual cDNA molecules in this library carried unique molecular identifiers. TCRdb called the RACE reads again in MiXCR, with one record for every CDR3 protein. The sample lists about 97,000 distinct CDR3 sequences, less than 35% occurring once. This sample is drawn from a study of human T cells and chemical hapten exposure. As for the study in general: In the sensitization step, 2% DPC was placed on roughly 2 cm by roughly 2 cm of upper inner arm skin.

Study outcomes and limitations: Relative to controls, expanded TCRs formed significantly more large CDR3 similarity clusters. Counts of TCRs expanded at PT1 correlated positively with patch test score.

The J gene is TRBJ1-5, the V gene TRBV18, with D perhaps TRBD1 (6 bases). The TCR originated in a man aged 35 to 55 with alopecia areata. Some clones in this sample may be carry-over from other donors' samples. Specimen: whole blood, collected in connection with sensitization to the hapten diphenylcyclopropenone (DPC). The CDR3 sequence: CASSRTDNQPQHF. In DNA, the CDR3 is TGTGCCAGCTCACGGACAGACAATCAGCCCCAGCATTTT.